The sequence of this T cell receptor (beta chain) was determined in a study of blood T cell repertoires in COVID-19. In germline, CDR1 is MNHEY, CDR2 SMNVEV (reference sequence). The CDR3 has 16 residues. Trimming took off 2 bases at V and 4 bases at J, with 15 bases between the two ends. Original processing notes: How many nucleated cells were present was estimated from reference gene primer amplification. Repertoires were generated with immunoSEQ multiplex PCR, while TCRdb's copy carries only in-frame clones and drops some. The V and J calls and clone size come from that table; D and trimming were worked out from the DNA. This sample carries a few hundred thousand clones, 81% of them seen once, and the ten largest clones take 0.85% to 1.3%.

The specimen was peripheral blood. The V and J genes are TRBV27 and TRBJ2-1; D perhaps matches TRBD2 (6 bases). The sequence was obtained from a human donor with acute or convalescent COVID-19. The donor label of this sample is uncertain. The CDR3 nucleotides read TGTGCCAGCAGTTTACGACGGGAGCCTGCTTACAATGAGCAGTTCTTC. It translates to CASSLRREPAYNEQFF.